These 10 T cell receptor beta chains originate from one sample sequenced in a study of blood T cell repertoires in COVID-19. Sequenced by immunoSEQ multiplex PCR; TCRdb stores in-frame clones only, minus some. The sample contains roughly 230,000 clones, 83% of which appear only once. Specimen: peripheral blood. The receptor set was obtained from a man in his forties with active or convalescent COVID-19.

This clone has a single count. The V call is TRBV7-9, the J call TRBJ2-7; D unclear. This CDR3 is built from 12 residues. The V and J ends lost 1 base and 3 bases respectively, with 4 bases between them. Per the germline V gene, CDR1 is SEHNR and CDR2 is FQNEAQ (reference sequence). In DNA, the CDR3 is TGTGCCAGCAGCTTAGATTACTACGAGCAGTACTTC. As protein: CASSLDYYEQYF.

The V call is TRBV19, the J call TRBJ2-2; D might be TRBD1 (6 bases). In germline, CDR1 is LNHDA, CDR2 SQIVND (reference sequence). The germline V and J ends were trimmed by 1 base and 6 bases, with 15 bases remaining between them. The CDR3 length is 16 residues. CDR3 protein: CASSIAYYEGAGELFF. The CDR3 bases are TGTGCCAGTAGTATAGCGTATTATGAGGGGGCCGGGGAGCTGTTTTTT.

CDR3 residues: CASSYSGHPNTEAFF. The CDR3 DNA reads TGTGCCAGCAGTTACTCGGGACACCCCAACACTGAAGCTTTCTTT. This rearrangement joins TRBV6-6 to TRBJ1-1, with a weak D call TRBD1 (6 bases). This CDR3 is 15 amino acids long. Trimming took off 0 bases at V and 2 bases at J, with 10 bases between the two ends. The germline V gene has CDR1 MNHNY and CDR2 SVGAGI (reference sequence).

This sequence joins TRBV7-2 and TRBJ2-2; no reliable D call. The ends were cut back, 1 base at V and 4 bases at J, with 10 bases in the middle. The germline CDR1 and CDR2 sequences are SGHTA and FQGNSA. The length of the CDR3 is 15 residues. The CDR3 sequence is CASSLGLPGTGELFF. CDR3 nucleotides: TGTGCCAGCAGCTTAGGACTGCCGGGCACCGGGGAGCTGTTTTTT.

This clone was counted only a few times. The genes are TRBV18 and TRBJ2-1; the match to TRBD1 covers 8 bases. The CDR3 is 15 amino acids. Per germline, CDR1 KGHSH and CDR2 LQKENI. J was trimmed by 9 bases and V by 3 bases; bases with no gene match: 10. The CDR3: CASSPYQGQEAEQFF. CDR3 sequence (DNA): TGTGCCAGCTCACCGTACCAGGGACAGGAGGCTGAGCAGTTCTTC.

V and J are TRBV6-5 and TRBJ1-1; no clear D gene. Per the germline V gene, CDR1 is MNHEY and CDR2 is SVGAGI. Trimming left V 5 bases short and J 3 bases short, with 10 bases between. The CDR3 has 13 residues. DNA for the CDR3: TGTGCCAGCAGTCTGAGGTGGGACACTGAAGCTTTCTTT. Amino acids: CASSLRWDTEAFF.

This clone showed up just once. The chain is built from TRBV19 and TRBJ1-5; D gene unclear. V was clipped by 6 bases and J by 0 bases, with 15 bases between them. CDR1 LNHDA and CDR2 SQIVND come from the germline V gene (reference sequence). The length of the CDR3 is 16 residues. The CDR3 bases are TGTGCCAGTAGCAACTCACAGCAATATAGCAATCAGCCCCAGCATTTT. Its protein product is CASSNSQQYSNQPQHF. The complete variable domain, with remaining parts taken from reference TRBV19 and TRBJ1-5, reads DGGITQSPKYLFRKEGQNVTLSCEQNLNHDAMYWYRQDPGQGLRLIYYSQIVNDFQKGDIAEGYSVSREKKESFPLTVTSAQKNPTAFYLCASSNSQQYSNQPQHFGDGTRLSIL.

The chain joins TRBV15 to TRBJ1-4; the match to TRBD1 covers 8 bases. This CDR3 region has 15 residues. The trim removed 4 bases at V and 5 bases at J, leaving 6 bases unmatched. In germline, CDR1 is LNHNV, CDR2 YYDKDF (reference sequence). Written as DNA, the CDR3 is TGTGCCACCAGCATCGCAGGGGGCCCCAATGAAAAACTGTTTTTT. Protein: CATSIAGGPNEKLFF.

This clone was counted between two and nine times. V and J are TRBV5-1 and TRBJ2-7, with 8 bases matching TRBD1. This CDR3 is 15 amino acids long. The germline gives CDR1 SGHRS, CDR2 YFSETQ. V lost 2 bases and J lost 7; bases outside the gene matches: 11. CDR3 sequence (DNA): TGCGCCAGCAGCTTAAGACCGGGACAGGTGAGGGAGCAGTACTTC. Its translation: CASSLRPGQVREQYF.

The CDR3 region has the DNA TGTGCCAGCAGTTGGCGTTCGCAGGGGCCCGAAGAGACCCAGTACTTC. It translates to CASSWRSQGPEETQYF. This chain uses TRBV6-5 with TRBJ2-5; possibly TRBD1 for D (6 bases). The CDR3 sequence is 16 residues long. The germline V and J ends were trimmed by 4 bases and 3 bases, with 18 bases remaining between them. Germline CDR1 and CDR2: MNHEY and SVGAGI.